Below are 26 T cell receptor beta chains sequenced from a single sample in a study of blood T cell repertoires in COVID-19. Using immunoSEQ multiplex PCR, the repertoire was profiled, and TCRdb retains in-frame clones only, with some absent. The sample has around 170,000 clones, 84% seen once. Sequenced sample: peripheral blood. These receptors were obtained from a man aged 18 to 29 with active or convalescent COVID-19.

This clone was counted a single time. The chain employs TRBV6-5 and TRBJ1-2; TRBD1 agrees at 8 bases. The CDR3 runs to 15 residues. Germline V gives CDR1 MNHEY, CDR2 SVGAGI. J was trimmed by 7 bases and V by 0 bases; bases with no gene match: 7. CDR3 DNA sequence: TGTGCCAGCAGTTACTCAACGGTGACAGGGGTTGGCTACACCTTC. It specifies CASSYSTVTGVGYTF.

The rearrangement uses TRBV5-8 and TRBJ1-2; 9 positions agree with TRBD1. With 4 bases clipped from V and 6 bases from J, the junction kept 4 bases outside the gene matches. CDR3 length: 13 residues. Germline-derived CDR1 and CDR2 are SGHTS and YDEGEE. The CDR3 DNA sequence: TGTGCCAGCAGCCAGGGACAGGGTAATGGCTACACCTTC. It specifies CASSQGQGNGYTF.

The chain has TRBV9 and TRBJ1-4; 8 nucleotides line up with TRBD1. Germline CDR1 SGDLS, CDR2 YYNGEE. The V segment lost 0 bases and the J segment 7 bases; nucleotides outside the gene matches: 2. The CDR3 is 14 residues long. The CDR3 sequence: CASSVGQGSEKLFF. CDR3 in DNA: TGTGCCAGCAGCGTAGGACAGGGGAGTGAAAAACTGTTTTTT.

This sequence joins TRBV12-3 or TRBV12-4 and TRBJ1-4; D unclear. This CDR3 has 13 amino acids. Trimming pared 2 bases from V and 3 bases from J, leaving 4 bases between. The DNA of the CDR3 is TGTGCCAGCAGTTTATCCGCTAATGAAAAACTGTTTTTT. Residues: CASSLSANEKLFF.

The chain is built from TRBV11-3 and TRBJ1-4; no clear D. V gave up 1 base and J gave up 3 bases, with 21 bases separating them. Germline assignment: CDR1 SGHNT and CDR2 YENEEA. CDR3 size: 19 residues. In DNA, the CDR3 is TGTGCCAGCAGCTTAGTCGACAATAGGCCGGAGGACTCTAATGAAAAACTGTTTTTT. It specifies CASSLVDNRPEDSNEKLFF.

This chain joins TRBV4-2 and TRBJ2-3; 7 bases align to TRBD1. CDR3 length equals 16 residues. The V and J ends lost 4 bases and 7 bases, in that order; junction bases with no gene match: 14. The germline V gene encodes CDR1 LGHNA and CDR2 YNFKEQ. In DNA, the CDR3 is TGTGCCAGCAGCCCAGGCCAATACCGGGACAGAAATACGCAGTATTTT. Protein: CASSPGQYRDRNTQYF.

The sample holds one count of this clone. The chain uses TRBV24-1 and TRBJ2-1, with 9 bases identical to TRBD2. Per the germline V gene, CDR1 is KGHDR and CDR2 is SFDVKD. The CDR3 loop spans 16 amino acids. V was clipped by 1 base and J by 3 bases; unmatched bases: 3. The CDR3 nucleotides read TGTGCCACCAGTGATTTTAGAGCGGGGGGCTACAATGAGCAGTTCTTC. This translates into CATSDFRAGGYNEQFF.

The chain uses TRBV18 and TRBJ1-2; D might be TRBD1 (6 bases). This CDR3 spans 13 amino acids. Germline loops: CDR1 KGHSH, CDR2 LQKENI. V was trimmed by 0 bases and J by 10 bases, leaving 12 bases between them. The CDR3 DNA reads TGTGCCAGCTCACCACCACAGGGCGGATACTACACCTTC. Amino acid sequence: CASSPPQGGYYTF.

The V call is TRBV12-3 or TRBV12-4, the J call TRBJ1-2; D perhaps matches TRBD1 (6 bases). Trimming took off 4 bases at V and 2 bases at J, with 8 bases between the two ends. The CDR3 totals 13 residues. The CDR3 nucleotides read TGTGCCAGCAGTTCTCAGGGGAACTATGGCTACACCTTC. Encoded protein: CASSSQGNYGYTF.

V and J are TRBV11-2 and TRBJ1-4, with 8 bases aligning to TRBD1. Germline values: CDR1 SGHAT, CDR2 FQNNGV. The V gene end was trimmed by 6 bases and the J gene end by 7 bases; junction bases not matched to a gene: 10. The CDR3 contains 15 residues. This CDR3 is CASRLGQGWREKLFF. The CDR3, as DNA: TGTGCCAGCAGACTCGGACAGGGCTGGCGTGAAAAACTGTTTTTT.

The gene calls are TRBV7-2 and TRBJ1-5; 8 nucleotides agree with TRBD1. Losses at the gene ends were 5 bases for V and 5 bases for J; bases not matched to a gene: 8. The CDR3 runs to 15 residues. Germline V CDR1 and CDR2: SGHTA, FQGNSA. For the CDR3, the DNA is TGTGCCAGCAGCGAACGGACAGGGCCCGATCAGCCCCAGCATTTT. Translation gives CASSERTGPDQPQHF.

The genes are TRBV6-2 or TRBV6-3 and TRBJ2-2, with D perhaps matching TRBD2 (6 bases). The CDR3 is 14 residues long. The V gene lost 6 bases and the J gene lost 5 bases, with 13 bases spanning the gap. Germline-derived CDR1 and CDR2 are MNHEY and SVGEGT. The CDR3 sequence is CASSRDAGTGELFF. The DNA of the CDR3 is TGTGCCAGCAGCCGGGACGCGGGGACCGGGGAGCTGTTTTTT.

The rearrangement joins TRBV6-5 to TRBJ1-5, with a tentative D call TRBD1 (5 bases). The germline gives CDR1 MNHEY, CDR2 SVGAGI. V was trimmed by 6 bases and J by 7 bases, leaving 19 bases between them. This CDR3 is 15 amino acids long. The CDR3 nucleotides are TGTGCCAGCAGCCTGGGGGGGGGAAAGTTACAGCCCCAGCATTTT. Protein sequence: CASSLGGGKLQPQHF.

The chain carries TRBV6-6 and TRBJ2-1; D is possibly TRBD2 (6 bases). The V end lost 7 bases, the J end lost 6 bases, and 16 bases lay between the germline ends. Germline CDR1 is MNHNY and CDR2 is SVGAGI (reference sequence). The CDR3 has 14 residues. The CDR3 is CASTLRRVSNEQFF. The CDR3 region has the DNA TGTGCCAGCACCTTACGGAGGGTCTCCAATGAGCAGTTCTTC.

The CDR3 is CASSLFQGTSGEQYF. In DNA form, the CDR3 reads TGCGCCAGCAGCTTGTTCCAGGGGACCTCTGGAGAGCAGTACTTC. V is TRBV5-1 and J is TRBJ2-7; D may be TRBD1 (6 bases). The CDR3 is 15 residues long. With 1 base removed from V and 7 bases from J, the gap between germline ends came to 18 bases. Germline V lookup: CDR1 SGHRS, CDR2 YFSETQ. Based on the CDR3 plus reference TRBV5-1 and TRBJ2-7, the full variable domain is KAGVTQTPRYLIKTRGQQVTLSCSPISGHRSVSWYQQTPGQGLQFLFEYFSETQRNKGNFPGRFSGRQFSNSRSEMNVSTLELGDSALYLCASSLFQGTSGEQYFGPGTRLTVT.

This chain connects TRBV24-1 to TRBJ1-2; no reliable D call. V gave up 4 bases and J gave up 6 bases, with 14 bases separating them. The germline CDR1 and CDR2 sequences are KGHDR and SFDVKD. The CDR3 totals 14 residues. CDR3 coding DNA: TGTGCCACCAGTGAAGCACGGGGAAGGAATGGCTACACCTTC. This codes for CATSEARGRNGYTF.

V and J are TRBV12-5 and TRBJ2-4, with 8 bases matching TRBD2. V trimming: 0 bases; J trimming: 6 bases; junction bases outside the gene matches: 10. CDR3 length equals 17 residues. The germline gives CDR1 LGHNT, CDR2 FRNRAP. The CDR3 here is CASGLVRPHAGGNIQYF. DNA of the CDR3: TGTGCTAGTGGTTTGGTAAGGCCCCACGCGGGAGGAAACATTCAGTACTTC. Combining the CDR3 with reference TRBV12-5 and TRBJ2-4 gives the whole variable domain DARVTQTPRHKVTEMGQEVTMRCQPILGHNTVFWYRQTMMQGLELLAYFRNRAPLDDSGMPKDRFSAEMPDATLATLKIQPSEPRDSAVYFCASGLVRPHAGGNIQYFGAGTRLSVL.

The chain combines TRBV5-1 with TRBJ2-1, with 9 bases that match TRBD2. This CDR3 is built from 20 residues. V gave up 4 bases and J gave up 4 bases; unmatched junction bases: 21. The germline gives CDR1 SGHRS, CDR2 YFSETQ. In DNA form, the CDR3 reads TGCGCCAGCAGCATCCCACAGGGTATAGCGGGAGAATGGTGGTACAATGAGCAGTTCTTC. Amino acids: CASSIPQGIAGEWWYNEQFF. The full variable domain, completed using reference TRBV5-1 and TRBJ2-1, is KAGVTQTPRYLIKTRGQQVTLSCSPISGHRSVSWYQQTPGQGLQFLFEYFSETQRNKGNFPGRFSGRQFSNSRSEMNVSTLELGDSALYLCASSIPQGIAGEWWYNEQFFGPGTRLTVL.

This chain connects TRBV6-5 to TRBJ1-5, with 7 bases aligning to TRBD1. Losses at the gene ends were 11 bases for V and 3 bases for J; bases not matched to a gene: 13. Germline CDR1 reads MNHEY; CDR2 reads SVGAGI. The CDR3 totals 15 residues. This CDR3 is CAHKGDRGANQPQHF. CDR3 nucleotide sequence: TGTGCCCATAAGGGGGACAGAGGGGCCAATCAGCCCCAGCATTTT.

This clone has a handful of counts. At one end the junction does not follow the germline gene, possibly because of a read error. The CDR3 DNA sequence: TGTGCTAGCAGCCCTACTAGCGACCAAGAGACCCAGTACTTC. Protein: CASSPTSDQETQYF. The chain combines TRBV7-7 with TRBJ2-5, with TRBD2 identical over 7 bases. CDR1 is SSHAT and CDR2 is FNYEAQ in the germline V gene (reference sequence). The CDR3 contains 14 residues. Looking up the rest from reference TRBV7-7 and TRBJ2-5 gives the full variable domain: GAGVSQSPRYKVTKRGQDVTLRCDPISSHATLYWYQQALGQGPEFLTYFNYEAQPDKSGLPSDRFSAERPEGSISTLTIQRTEQRDSAMYRCASSPTSDQETQYFGPGTRLLVL.

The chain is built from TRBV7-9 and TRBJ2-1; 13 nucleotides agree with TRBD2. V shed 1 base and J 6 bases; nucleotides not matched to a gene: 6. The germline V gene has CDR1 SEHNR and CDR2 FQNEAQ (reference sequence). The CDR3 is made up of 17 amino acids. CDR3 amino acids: CASSLGRTSGSSNEQFF. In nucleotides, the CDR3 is TGTGCCAGCAGCTTAGGGAGGACTAGCGGGAGTTCCAATGAGCAGTTCTTC.

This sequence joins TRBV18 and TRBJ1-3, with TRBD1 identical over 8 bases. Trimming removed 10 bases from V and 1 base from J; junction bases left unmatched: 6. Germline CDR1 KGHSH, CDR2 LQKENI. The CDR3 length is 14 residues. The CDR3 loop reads CATKQGGSGNTIYF. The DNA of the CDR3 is TGTGCCACAAAACAGGGGGGATCTGGAAACACCATATATTTT.

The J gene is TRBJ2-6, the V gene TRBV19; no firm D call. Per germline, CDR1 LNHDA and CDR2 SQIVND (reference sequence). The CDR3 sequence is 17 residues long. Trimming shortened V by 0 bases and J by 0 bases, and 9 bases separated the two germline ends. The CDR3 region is CASSIDLHSSGANVLTF. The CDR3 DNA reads TGTGCCAGTAGTATAGATCTGCACAGCTCTGGGGCCAACGTCCTGACTTTC.

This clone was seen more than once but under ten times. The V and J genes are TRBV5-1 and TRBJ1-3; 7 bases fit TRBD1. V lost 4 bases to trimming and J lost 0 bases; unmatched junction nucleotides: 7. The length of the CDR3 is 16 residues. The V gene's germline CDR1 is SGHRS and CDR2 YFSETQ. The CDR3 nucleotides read TGCGCCAGCAGCCCCACTGACAGGGTCTCTGGAAACACCATATATTTT. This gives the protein CASSPTDRVSGNTIYF. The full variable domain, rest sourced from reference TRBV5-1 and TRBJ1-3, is KAGVTQTPRYLIKTRGQQVTLSCSPISGHRSVSWYQQTPGQGLQFLFEYFSETQRNKGNFPGRFSGRQFSNSRSEMNVSTLELGDSALYLCASSPTDRVSGNTIYFGEGSWLTVV.

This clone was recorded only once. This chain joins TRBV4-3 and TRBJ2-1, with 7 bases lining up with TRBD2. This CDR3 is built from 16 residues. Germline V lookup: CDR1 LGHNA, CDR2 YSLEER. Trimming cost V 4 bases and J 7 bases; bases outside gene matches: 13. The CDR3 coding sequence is TGCGCCAGCAGCCCGCGGCCAGGGAGGGCTTCAAATGAGCAGTTCTTC. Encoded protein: CASSPRPGRASNEQFF.

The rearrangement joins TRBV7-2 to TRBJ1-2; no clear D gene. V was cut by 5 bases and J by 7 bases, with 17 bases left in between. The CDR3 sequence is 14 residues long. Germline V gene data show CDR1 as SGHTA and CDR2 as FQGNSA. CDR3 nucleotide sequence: TGTGCCAGCAGCCTAGGGCCGCCTAGGTTTGGCTACACCTTC. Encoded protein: CASSLGPPRFGYTF.